This TCR beta chain derives from a study of cytomegalovirus exposure and HLA in healthy donors. The study's findings and limits: A few CMV-associated chains proved CMV antigen-specific in vitro. According to a later analysis, TCR clusters from the first cohort tended to co-occur in the 90 to 150 validation repertoires.

The CDR3 totals 14 residues. Trimming stripped 6 bases from V and 0 bases from J, with 10 bases between. Germline lookup yields CDR1 SNHLY and CDR2 FYNNEI. This clone was observed a single time. Its antigen is not known. The protocol was immunoSEQ multiplex PCR, while the TCRdb copy is restricted to in-frame clones and leaves out a portion. The data hold some 170,000 clones, with approximately 87% observed a single time. The donors were in the roughly 130-subject validation cohort, distinct from the approximately 670-subject first cohort. The specimen sequenced was PBMCs. The TCR comes from a woman aged 25 to 39 in good health and CMV-seronegative. This sequence joins TRBV2 and TRBJ2-3; D is perhaps TRBD2 (6 bases). CDR3 region: CASRGGWSTDTQYF. As DNA, the CDR3 is TGTGCCAGCAGGGGGGGTTGGAGCACAGATACGCAGTATTTT.